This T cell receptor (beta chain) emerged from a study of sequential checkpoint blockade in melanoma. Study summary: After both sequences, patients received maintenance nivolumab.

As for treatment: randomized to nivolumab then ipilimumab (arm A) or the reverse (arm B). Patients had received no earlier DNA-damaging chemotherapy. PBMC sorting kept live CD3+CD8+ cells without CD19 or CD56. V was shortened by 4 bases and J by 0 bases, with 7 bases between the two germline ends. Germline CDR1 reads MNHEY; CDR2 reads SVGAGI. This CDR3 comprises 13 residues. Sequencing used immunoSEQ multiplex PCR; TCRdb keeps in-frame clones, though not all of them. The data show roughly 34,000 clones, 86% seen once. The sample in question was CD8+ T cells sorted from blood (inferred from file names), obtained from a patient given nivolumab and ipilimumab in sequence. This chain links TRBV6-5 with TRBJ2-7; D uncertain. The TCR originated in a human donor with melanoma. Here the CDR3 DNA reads TGTGCCAGCAGTTTTCAGGCCTCCTACGAGCAGTACTTC. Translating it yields CASSFQASYEQYF.